Only a few counts were recorded for the clone carrying this T cell receptor beta chain. Its antigen is not known. The sample is drawn from a study of cytomegalovirus exposure and HLA in healthy donors. Study-wide results and caveats: TCR beta V- and J-gene trimming, according to a later analysis, was linked to a missense DCLRE1C variant. TCR beta sequences reportedly predicted most subjects' HLA-A and HLA-B alleles accurately. Cytomegalovirus status was reportedly diagnosed by the classifier with high specificity and sensitivity.

CDR3 size: 12 residues. CDR1 is MNHNS, CDR2 SASEGT, per germline. Trimming shortened V by 0 bases and J by 10 bases, and 8 bases separated the two germline ends. Primers for the PCR totalled 60 Vbeta and 13 Jbeta. TCRdb's table, derived via immunoSEQ multiplex PCR, lists solely in-frame clones and lacks some. The profile shows around 91,000 clones, about three quarters of them singletons. This rearrangement joins TRBV6-1 to TRBJ2-3; D remains ambiguous. The clonotype was recovered from a male donor in good health and CMV-seropositive. Sequenced: PBMCs. The CDR3 nucleotides are TGTGCCAGCAGTGAAGCGCTAGTAGCGCAGTATTTT. This gives the protein CASSEALVAQYF.